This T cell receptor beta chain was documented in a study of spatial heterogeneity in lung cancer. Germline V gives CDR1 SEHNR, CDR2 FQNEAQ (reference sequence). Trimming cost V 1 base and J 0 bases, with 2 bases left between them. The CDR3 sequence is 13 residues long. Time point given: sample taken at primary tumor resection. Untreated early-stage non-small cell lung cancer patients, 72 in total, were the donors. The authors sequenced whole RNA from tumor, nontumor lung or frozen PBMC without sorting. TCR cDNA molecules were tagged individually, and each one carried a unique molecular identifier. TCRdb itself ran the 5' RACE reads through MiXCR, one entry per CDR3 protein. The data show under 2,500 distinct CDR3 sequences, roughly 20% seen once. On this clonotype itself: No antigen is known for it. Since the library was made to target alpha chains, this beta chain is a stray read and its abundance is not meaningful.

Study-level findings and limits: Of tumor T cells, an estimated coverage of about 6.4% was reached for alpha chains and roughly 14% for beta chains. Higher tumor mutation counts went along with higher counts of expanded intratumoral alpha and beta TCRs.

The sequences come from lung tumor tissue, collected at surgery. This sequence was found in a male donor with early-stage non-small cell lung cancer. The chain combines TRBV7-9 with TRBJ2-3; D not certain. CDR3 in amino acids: CASSLGSTDTQYF. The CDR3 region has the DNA TGTGCCAGCAGCTTAGGTAGCACAGATACGCAGTATTTT.